This passage covers 5 T cell receptor beta chains from one sample sequenced in a study of T-cell reconstitution after alpha-beta-depleted transplantation in children (dated by TCRdb to 2016 to 2017). The library relied on PCR. The reads were generated on an Illumina HiSeq 2500. To normalize quantification of the TCRbeta repertoire, the TCR libraries were built with molecular barcoding that relied on unique molecular identifiers. TCRdb ran its own pipeline on the public reads, namely fastp trimming at Q25 and MiXCR clone calling, and kept in-frame beta chains. Identical CDR3 proteins give one entry, which carries the most common genes and DNA. The sample includes 500,000 or so distinct CDR3 sequences, with over 10% observed a single time. The top ten clonotypes cover around 15% of the sample. The treatment or condition label, as the study defines it: allogeneic hematopoietic cell transplantation with graft depleted of TCRalphabeta T cells and CD19 B cells.

This material consisted of PBMCs, mostly from graft donor cells, taken 180 days after TCRalphabeta/CD19-depleted stem cell transplant. Source of these receptors: a female patient aged 2-9 years who had a stem cell transplant for aplastic anemia, so the T cells may come from the graft donor.

This clonotype has a count of ten or more. The chain is built from TRBV7-9 and TRBJ1-2; 12 bases are a match to TRBD1. The length of the CDR3 is 15 residues. Germline values: CDR1 SEHNR, CDR2 FQNEAQ (reference sequence). Trimming cost V 2 bases and J 7 bases; bases outside gene matches: 5. The CDR3, as DNA: TGTGCCAGCAGCTTATCCGGGACAGGGGGCTCTGGCTACACCTTC. Translating it yields CASSLSGTGGSGYTF. The full variable domain, rest sourced from reference TRBV7-9 and TRBJ1-2, is DTGVSQNPRHKITKRGQNVTFRCDPISEHNRLYWYRQTLGQGPEFLTYFQNEAQLEKSRLLSDRFSAERPKGSFSTLEIQRTEQGDSAMYLCASSLSGTGGSGYTFGSGTRLTVV.

V and J are TRBV4-3 and TRBJ2-3; either TRBD1 or TRBD2 may fit D (5 bases each). There are 17 residues in the CDR3. V shed 4 bases and J shed 1 base, with 18 bases lying between them. Germline-derived CDR1 and CDR2 are LGHNA and YSLEER. CDR3 in amino acids: CASSLTGGRARTDTQYF. Here the CDR3 DNA reads TGCGCCAGCAGCCTCACAGGAGGCCGGGCCCGCACAGATACGCAGTATTTT.

This clonotype has just a few counts. V and J are TRBV20-1 and TRBJ2-1; 8 positions match TRBD2. This CDR3 spans 15 amino acids. The germline V gene has CDR1 DFQATT and CDR2 SNEGSKA (reference sequence). J gave up 7 bases and V 3 bases, and 11 bases lay outside the gene matches. CDR3 region: CSASPKWTSWNEQFF. CDR3 nucleotide sequence: TGCAGTGCTAGCCCTAAATGGACTAGCTGGAATGAGCAGTTCTTC.

This clonotype was picked up a small number of times. The chain employs TRBV7-9 and TRBJ2-1; no clear D. V dropped 2 bases and J dropped 7 bases, with 6 bases sitting between them. The V gene's germline CDR1 is SEHNR and CDR2 FQNEAQ (reference sequence). The CDR3 is made up of 12 amino acids. The DNA for the CDR3 is TGTGCCAGCAGCTTATCGCATAATGAGCAGTTCTTC. It encodes CASSLSHNEQFF.

This chain uses TRBV10-3 with TRBJ2-5, with 7 bases aligning to TRBD1. The V gene's germline CDR1 is ENHRY and CDR2 SYGVKD. This CDR3 contains 14 residues. Germline trimming cut 6 bases from V and 1 base from J; bases unmatched to any gene: 5. In DNA, the CDR3 is TGTGCCATCAGCCCCCGGACAGGCCAAGAGACCCAGTACTTC. Its protein is CAISPRTGQETQYF.